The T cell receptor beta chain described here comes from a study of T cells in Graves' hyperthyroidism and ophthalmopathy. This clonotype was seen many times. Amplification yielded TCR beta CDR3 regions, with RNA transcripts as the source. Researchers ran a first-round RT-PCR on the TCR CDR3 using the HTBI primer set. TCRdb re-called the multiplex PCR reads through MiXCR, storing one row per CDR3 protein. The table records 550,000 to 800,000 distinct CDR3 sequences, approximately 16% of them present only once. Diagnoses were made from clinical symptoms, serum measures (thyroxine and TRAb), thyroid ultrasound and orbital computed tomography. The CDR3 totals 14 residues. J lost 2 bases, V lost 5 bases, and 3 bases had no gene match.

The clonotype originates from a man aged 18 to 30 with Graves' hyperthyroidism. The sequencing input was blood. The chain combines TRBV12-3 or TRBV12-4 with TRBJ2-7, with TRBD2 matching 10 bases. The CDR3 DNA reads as TGTGCCAGCAGTCCCGGACTAGCGGCCTACGAGCAGTACTTC. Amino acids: CASSPGLAAYEQYF.